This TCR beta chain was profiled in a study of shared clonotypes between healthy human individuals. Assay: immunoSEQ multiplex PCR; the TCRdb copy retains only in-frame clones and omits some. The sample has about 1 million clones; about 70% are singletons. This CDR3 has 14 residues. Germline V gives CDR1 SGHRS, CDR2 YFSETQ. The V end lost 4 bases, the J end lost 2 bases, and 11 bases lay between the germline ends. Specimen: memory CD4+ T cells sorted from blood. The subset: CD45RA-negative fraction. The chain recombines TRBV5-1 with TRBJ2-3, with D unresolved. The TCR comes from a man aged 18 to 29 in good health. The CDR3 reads CASSPDHYTDTQYF. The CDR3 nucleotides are TGCGCCAGCAGCCCCGACCACTACACAGATACGCAGTATTTT.